The T cell receptor (beta chain) under discussion was sequenced for a study of CD8 T cells in ankylosing spondylitis. For TCR beta, libraries came from quantitative 5'-RACE with molecular barcodes. One entry per CDR3 protein, called by TCRdb with MiXCR from the 5' RACE reads. The data hold 150,000 to 200,000 distinct CDR3 sequences, with approximately 20% observed a single time. Notes on the study in general: Relatively rare in peripheral blood, disease-linked clones were also CD8+. Earlier reports found some motif variants in synovial fluid and blood in reactive arthritis.

Trimming pared 3 bases from V and 9 bases from J, leaving 12 bases between. Per the germline V gene, CDR1 is DFQATT and CDR2 is SNEGSKA (reference sequence). The CDR3 has 12 amino acids. Of note for this clonotype: The antigen remains unidentified.

This sequence was found in a male donor with ankylosing spondylitis or in good health (not recorded which). The chain joins TRBV20-1 to TRBJ1-5; no reliable D call. Sample: blood, either unsorted or a sorted T cell fraction (not recorded which). This CDR3 is CSARSGDGPQHF. CDR3 DNA: TGCAGTGCTAGGAGCGGAGACGGGCCCCAGCATTTT.